This TCR beta chain came from a study of memory CD4+ T cells and cytomegalovirus serostatus. Per the germline V gene, CDR1 is MGHRA and CDR2 is YSYEKL. This CDR3 comprises 13 residues. Trimming shortened V by 0 bases and J by 14 bases, and 14 bases separated the two germline ends. In its sample, this clone was seen a few times. Single viable CD3+CD4+CD8-CD45RO+ cells were sorted as the memory CD4+ T cells. After thawing, CD4+ T cells were positively selected. Assay: immunoSEQ multiplex PCR; the TCRdb copy retains only in-frame clones and omits some. The data hold about 57,000 clones, with less than 85% observed a single time.

The source material was memory CD4+ T cells from blood. The source is an adult in good health and CMV-seronegative. This chain joins TRBV4-1 and TRBJ2-1; possibly TRBD1 for D (5 bases). The CDR3 spells CASSQDHRSVKFF. The CDR3 nucleotides are TGCGCCAGCAGCCAAGATCACAGGTCGGTTAAGTTCTTC.